This T cell receptor beta chain derives from a study of vaccination and CD4 T cells after COVID-19 (dated by TCRdb to 2021 to 2024). A note on the overall study: Convalescent patients had a positive SARS-CoV-2 result on nasal swab PCR, and of these patients, about ten had mild disease and one had severe disease. The convalescent cohort included six males and four females, with two Hispanic individuals, seven Caucasians, two Asians and one multiracial person. Participants received two doses of either the Pfizer-BioNTech BNT162b2 vaccine (n=8) or the Moderna mRNA-1273 vaccine (n=2). Post-COVID blood samples were collected from convalescent patients a median of about 92 days after diagnosis, with a range of roughly 35 to 170 days. Post-vaccine blood samples were taken a median of around 70 days after the second vaccine dose, with a range of roughly 14 to 250 days. Culture stimuli were overlapping spike peptide pools from SARS-CoV-2 and from the common cold coronaviruses HCoV-NL63, HCoV-OC43 and HCoV-229E. Control cultures used a CEFX viral epitope pool as positive control, an HIV-1 Nef peptide pool as negative control, or no peptide. In under twelve COVID-19 convalescent patients and a few infection-naive healthy vaccine recipients, researchers compared the spike-specific CD4+ TCR repertoire from before mRNA vaccination with the repertoire from after. General conclusions and limits of the study: Although the median number of SARS-CoV-2-reactive clonotypes went up from 20 to 25 after infection to some 40 after vaccination, the increase was not significant. In convalescent patients, nearly all vaccine-specific clones (304 of 307) were found to be mono-reactive for SARS-CoV-2 spike rather than cross-reactive with common cold coronaviruses. Relatively few convalescent patients were included in the study, and early timepoints after natural infection were not analyzed. Among the post-vaccine SARS-CoV-2-reactive clones in convalescent patients, a median 86.3% showed up only after vaccination, which suggests vaccine-specific priming.

Receptor libraries were prepared by PCR. At the Johns Hopkins FTIC core, DNA from the cultured CD4+ T cells underwent TCR sequencing with the Oncomine TCR Beta short-read assay. The QIAamp micro DNA kit was used to extract genomic DNA from the cultured CD4+ T cells. Oncomine TCR Beta libraries from cultured CD4+ T cells were pooled using unique dual indexes and sequenced on an Illumina iSeq 100. From the authors' description of their analysis: Non-productive sequences were removed, and CDR3s that did not start with C, did not end with F or W, or were shorter than 7 amino acids were discarded. Antigen-specific clonotypes were identified using the MANAFEST web application through comparison of peptide-stimulated wells with reference and other culture wells. Positive clones required FDR below 0.05, an odds ratio above 5, and productive frequency above 0.1% in at least two of three replicate wells. A clonotype counted as cross-reactive if it showed significant expansion both in the SARS-CoV-2 spike wells and in at least one common cold coronavirus spike condition. Levenshtein distances (stringdist) and unrooted phylogenetic trees (ape) in R version 3.6.1 were used to assess CDR3 homology. Using fastp trimming at Q25 and MiXCR clonotype assembly, TCRdb reanalyzed the public sequencing data and kept in-frame beta chains. Rows with one shared CDR3 protein collapse into an entry with the most common genes and DNA. These V and J calls derive from TCRdb rather than the authors' analysis. The sample table contains fewer than 15,000 distinct CDR3 sequences; only one count was recorded for about 70% of them. Together, the top ten hold 15% to 20% of the sample.

From V the trimming removes 4 bases and from J it removes 5 bases, while the gene matches leave 16 bases of the junction unaccounted for. From a lookup of the germline V gene, CDR1 and CDR2 are MNHNS and SASEGT. From cysteine to phenylalanine, the CDR3 is 19 amino acids long. The read is trimmed to its CDR3 DNA, 57 bases read in frame from base 1. The treatment or condition label corresponds to: roughly 11-day PBMC culture with coronavirus spike peptide pools or control peptides (ViraFEST assay). To expand antigen-specific T cells with peptide pools and then pick out the expanded clonotypes through TCR sequencing, the study relied on the ViraFEST assay. The convalescent patients' positive SARS-CoV-2 PCR tests were from March to December 2020, which was before the Alpha, Beta and Delta variants emerged in the United States. PBMCs were cultured at around 2 million per well in IMDM supplemented with approximately 5.3% human AB serum and around 9.5 IU/ml IL-2, with approximately 11 ug/ml peptide pools added. On days 3 and 7, half of the culture medium was replaced with fresh IL-2-containing medium. After around 10 days of culture, CD4+ T cells were isolated by negative selection using the EasySep CD4+ T cell isolation kit. PBMCs were separated from whole blood using Ficoll-Paque Plus gradient centrifugation and then either used fresh or cryopreserved at -140C. Triplicate wells were generally used for each culture condition.

To note about this clonotype: Its antigen target is currently unknown. No much larger clone is present one base from it, and per-base qualities are unavailable.

The chain links TRBV6-1 with TRBJ2-5; TRBD2 aligns with 13 central bases. The receptor was derived from a human donor who had recovered from COVID-19. What was sequenced was CD4+ T cells from blood, cultured in vitro. The base sequence is TGTGCCAGCAGTGGTGGGGTCGGGGCCGGACTAGCGGGAGTTGAGACCCAGTACTTC. Translated, this is CASSGGVGAGLAGVETQYF.